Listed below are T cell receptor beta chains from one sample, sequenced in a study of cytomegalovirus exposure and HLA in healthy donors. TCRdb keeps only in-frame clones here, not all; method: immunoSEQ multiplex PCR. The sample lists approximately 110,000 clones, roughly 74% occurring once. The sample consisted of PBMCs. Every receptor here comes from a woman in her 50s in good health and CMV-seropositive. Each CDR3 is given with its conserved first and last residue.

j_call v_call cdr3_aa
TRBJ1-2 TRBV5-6 CASSLAGNYGYTF
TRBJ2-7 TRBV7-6 CASSLRDTTYEQYF
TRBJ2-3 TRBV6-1 CASSEHYGGADTQYF
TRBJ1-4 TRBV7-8 CASSGERSTNEKLFF
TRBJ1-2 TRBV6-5 CASSFGQLNYGYTF
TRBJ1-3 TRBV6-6 CASSYSARGNTIYF
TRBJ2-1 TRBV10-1 CASSGLAGGNNEQFF
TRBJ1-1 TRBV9 CASSVAQGNTEAFF
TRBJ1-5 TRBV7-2 CASSLETGYSNQPQHF
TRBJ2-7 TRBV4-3 CASSQVAGGFGEQYF
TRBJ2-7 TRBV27 CASGMVGAEQYF
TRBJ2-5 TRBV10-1 CASSESQGEAAQYF
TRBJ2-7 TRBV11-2 CASSLQFPRQGANEQYF
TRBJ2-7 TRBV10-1 CASRDCAYEQYF
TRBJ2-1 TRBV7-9 CASSSDSSGGYNEQFF
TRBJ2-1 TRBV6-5 CASRRAAGGYNEQFF
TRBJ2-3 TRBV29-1 CCTNTDTQYF
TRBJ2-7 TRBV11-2 CASSLSLASEQYF
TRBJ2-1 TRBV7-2 CASSSSHEQFF
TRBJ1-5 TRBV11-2 CASAQGGSNQPQHF
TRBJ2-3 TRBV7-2 CASSLRSLAVEYF
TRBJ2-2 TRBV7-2 CASSKQAGGNTGELFF
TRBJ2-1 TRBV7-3 CASSRPGQGANEQFF
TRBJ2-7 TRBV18 CASSPPRGQHEQYF
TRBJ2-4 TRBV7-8 CATGGGLTKNIQYF
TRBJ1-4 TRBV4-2 CASSQDRQQFGKLFF
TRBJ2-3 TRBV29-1 CSVEDSSGGSTDTQYF
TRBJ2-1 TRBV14 CASSQAPGLAGGSYEQFF
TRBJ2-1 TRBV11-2 CASSRLLTSGGEQFF
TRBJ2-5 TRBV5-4 CASSPPVLGGVKTQYF
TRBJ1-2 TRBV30 CAWRPRTGGGHGYTF
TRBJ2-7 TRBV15 CATSTGLESYEQYF
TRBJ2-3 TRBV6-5 CASSYTSIGSDTQYF
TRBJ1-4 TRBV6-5 CAPTGGATNEKLFF
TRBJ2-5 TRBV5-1 CASSLWGLGQETQYF
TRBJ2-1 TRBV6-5 CASSPVREGAQFF
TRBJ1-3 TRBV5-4 CASSLAWAGFSGNTIYF
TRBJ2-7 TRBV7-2 CASSLLRASGSYEQYF
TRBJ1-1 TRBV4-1 CASSQALSGLWTEAFF
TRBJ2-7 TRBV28 CASSLPKPGTGVSEQYF
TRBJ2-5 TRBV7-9 CASSPSGTELTSQYF
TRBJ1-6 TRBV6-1 CASRPGQGNNSPLHF
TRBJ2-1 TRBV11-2 CASSLILAGGYSEQFF
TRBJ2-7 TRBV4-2 CASSQRLNIGYEQYF
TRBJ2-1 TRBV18 CASSPSQGYNEQFF
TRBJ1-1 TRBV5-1 CASSLAYQGPRNTEAFF
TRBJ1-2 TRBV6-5 CASSPRTGDYGYTF